What follows are 24 T cell receptor beta chains derived from one specimen sequenced in a study of blood T cell repertoires in COVID-19. The protocol was immunoSEQ multiplex PCR, while the TCRdb copy is restricted to in-frame clones and leaves out a portion. Altogether about 310,000 clones are present, approximately 89% being singletons, with the ten largest covering approximately 9.4%. The material sequenced was PBMCs or T cells enriched from blood (not recorded which). The receptors derive from a woman in her forties who had recovered from COVID-19.

This sequence joins TRBV9 and TRBJ2-3, with 9 bases lining up with TRBD2. Trimming cost V 5 bases and J 6 bases; bases outside gene matches: 13. CDR1 is SGDLS, CDR2 YYNGEE, per germline. The CDR3 length is 16 residues. The CDR3 region has the DNA TGTGCCAGCAGTGAGAGGAATAGCGGGAGCCGGGATACGCAGTATTTT. Translation gives CASSERNSGSRDTQYF.

The rearrangement links TRBV5-1 to TRBJ1-1, with D tentatively TRBD1 (5 bases). Germline-derived CDR1 and CDR2 are SGHRS and YFSETQ. With 0 bases removed from V and 7 bases from J, the gap between germline ends came to 10 bases. The CDR3 covers 13 residues. CDR3 sequence (DNA): TGCGCCAGCAGCTTGGCAGGGTTGGGTGAAGCTTTCTTT. It specifies CASSLAGLGEAFF.

V is TRBV7-2 and J is TRBJ1-2; 9 bases line up with TRBD1. This CDR3 is 15 amino acids long. Per germline, CDR1 SGHTA and CDR2 FQGNSA. Unmatched junction bases numbered 7, after V lost 1 base and J lost 7 bases. In DNA form, the CDR3 reads TGTGCCAGCAGCTTAGGCACAGGGGGCAGGGGTGGCTACACCTTC. Translation gives CASSLGTGGRGGYTF.

J is TRBJ1-6 and V is TRBV28, with D hard to call. Trimming pared 6 bases from V and 11 bases from J, leaving 17 bases between. The germline CDR1 and CDR2 sequences are MDHEN and SYDVKM. The CDR3 is 14 residues long. Here the CDR3 DNA reads TGTGCCAGCAGGGGAGGGCTCTTCGGGCCACCCCTCCACTTT. Its translation: CASRGGLFGPPLHF.

This clone was observed a few times. V and J are TRBV6-6 and TRBJ2-7; the match to TRBD2 covers 16 bases. The germline gives CDR1 MNHNY, CDR2 SVGAGI (reference sequence). After removal of 5 bases from V and 0 bases from J, the junction contained 4 bases not matched to a gene. The CDR3 contains 17 residues. Here the CDR3 DNA reads TGTGCCAGCAGTCCGGGACTAGCGGGAGGGAGCTCCTACGAGCAGTACTTC. Translation: CASSPGLAGGSSYEQYF.

The rearrangement links TRBV3-1 (or the pseudogene TRBV3-2) to TRBJ1-5, with 9 bases fitting TRBD1. V was clipped by 4 bases and J by 5 bases; unmatched bases: 3. The CDR3 extends over 14 amino acids. Per the germline V gene, CDR1 is LGHDT and CDR2 is YNNKEL (reference sequence). The CDR3 DNA is TGTGCCAGCAGCCGGGGACAGGGAGATCAGCCCCAGCATTTT. This gives the protein CASSRGQGDQPQHF.

This chain links TRBV7-2 with TRBJ2-1; TRBD2 might be the D (5 bases). V shed 5 bases and J shed 8 bases, with 13 bases lying between them. The CDR3 consists of 13 residues. Germline values: CDR1 SGHTA, CDR2 FQGNSA. The CDR3 reads CASSGRPPDEQFF. The CDR3 DNA follows: TGTGCCAGCAGCGGGAGACCCCCCGATGAGCAGTTCTTC.

The rearrangement joins TRBV15 to TRBJ1-5, with D possibly matching TRBD1 (6 bases). V was trimmed by 5 bases and J by 0 bases, leaving 17 bases between them. The V gene's germline CDR1 is LNHNV and CDR2 YYDKDF (reference sequence). The CDR3 has 17 amino acids. In nucleotides, the CDR3 is TGTGCCACCAGCTCCCGGGTGGGGGCTTATAGCAATCAGCCCCAGCATTTT. This codes for CATSSRVGAYSNQPQHF.

Written as DNA, the CDR3 is TGTGCCACCAGTGATTTGGACCTTACTAGCGGGGGGGACACCGGGGAGCTGTTTTTT. It translates to CATSDLDLTSGGDTGELFF. This chain connects TRBV24-1 to TRBJ2-2; 13 bases line up with TRBD2. Trimming removed 0 bases from V and 3 bases from J; junction bases left unmatched: 6. This CDR3 is 19 amino acids long. The V gene's germline CDR1 is KGHDR and CDR2 SFDVKD.

V and J are TRBV10-1 and TRBJ2-1; D may be TRBD1 (6 bases). The CDR3 totals 15 residues. CDR1 and CDR2 (germline): WNHNN, SYGVQD (reference sequence). Trimming cost V 6 bases and J 7 bases, with 19 bases left between them. The CDR3 nucleotides read TGCGCCAGCAGCCCCGGGACAAGGGGTGGTAATGAGCAGTTCTTC. This translates into CASSPGTRGGNEQFF.

This chain links TRBV9 with TRBJ1-1, with a weak D call TRBD1 (5 bases). The germline V gene encodes CDR1 SGDLS and CDR2 YYNGEE. There are 14 residues in the CDR3. Trimming pared 4 bases from V and 5 bases from J, leaving 15 bases between. CDR3 region: CASSWVGEGTEAFF. Here the CDR3 DNA reads TGTGCCAGCAGCTGGGTGGGGGAGGGGACTGAAGCTTTCTTT. Full variable domain (missing parts from reference TRBV9 and TRBJ1-1): DSGVTQTPKHLITATGQRVTLRCSPRSGDLSVYWYQQSLDQGLQFLIQYYNGEERAKGNILERFSAQQFPDLHSELNLSSLELGDSALYFCASSWVGEGTEAFFGQGTRLTVV.

This clone appeared once. J is TRBJ1-4 and V is TRBV7-9, with TRBD1 as a possible D gene (6 bases). Between the trimmed V and J ends, which lost 1 base and 3 bases, there was a span of 9 bases. Germline V lookup: CDR1 SEHNR, CDR2 FQNEAQ (reference sequence). This CDR3 contains 15 residues. DNA for the CDR3: TGTGCCAGCAGCTTAGTCGAGGGGGCTAATGAAAAACTGTTTTTT. Translating it yields CASSLVEGANEKLFF.

The chain is built from TRBV7-9 and TRBJ2-7; no clear D gene. V lost 4 bases to trimming and J lost 6 bases, with 13 bases between them. This CDR3 has 13 residues. Germline V gene sequence: CDR1 SEHNR, CDR2 FQNEAQ (reference sequence). CDR3 sequence: CASSSSADREQYF. CDR3 nucleotides: TGTGCCAGCAGCTCCTCGGCGGATCGCGAGCAGTACTTC.

The chain recombines TRBV2 with TRBJ2-1, with TRBD2 matching 7 bases. The CDR3 length is 15 residues. Germline CDR1 SNHLY, CDR2 FYNNEI. V trimming: 7 bases; J trimming: 7 bases; junction bases outside the gene matches: 13. For the CDR3, the DNA is TGTGCCAGCACTCAGGAGCGGGGCGGCTTGAATGAGCAGTTCTTC. It encodes CASTQERGGLNEQFF.

The CDR3 reads CASSSTPPSGELFF. The CDR3 region has the DNA TGTGCCAGCAGCTCTACGCCCCCCTCCGGGGAGCTGTTTTTT. The chain employs TRBV13 and TRBJ2-2; no firm D call. Germline-derived CDR1 and CDR2 are PRHDT and FYEKMQ (reference sequence). V was cut by 4 bases and J by 6 bases, with 12 bases left in between. The CDR3 is 14 residues long. Drawing the rest from reference TRBV13 and TRBJ2-2, the complete variable domain is AAGVIQSPRHLIKEKRETATLKCYPIPRHDTVYWYQQGPGQDPQFLISFYEKMQSDKGSIPDRFSAQQFSDYHSELNMSSLELGDSALYFCASSSTPPSGELFFGEGSRLTVL.

The V call is TRBV5-4, the J call TRBJ1-1, with D possibly being TRBD1 (6 bases). V lost 4 bases to trimming and J lost 0 bases, with 10 bases between them. Germline assignment: CDR1 SGHNT and CDR2 YYREEE (reference sequence). This CDR3 has 14 residues. CDR3 coding DNA: TGTGCCAGCAGCCCCAGGGGTATGAACACTGAAGCTTTCTTT. Its translation: CASSPRGMNTEAFF.

V usage is TRBV29-1 and J usage is TRBJ2-1; tentatively, D is TRBD2 (5 bases). This CDR3 has 14 amino acids. V was pared by 1 base and J by 2 bases, with 9 bases between. The germline gives CDR1 SQVTM, CDR2 ANQGSEA. The CDR3 DNA is TGCAGCGTTGAAGGGGAGAGCCCCTACAATGAGCAGTTCTTC. It yields the protein CSVEGESPYNEQFF.

This clone was picked up a small number of times. The chain recombines TRBV4-3 with TRBJ2-1, with 8 bases fitting TRBD2. Germline CDR1 and CDR2: LGHNA and YSLEER. The CDR3 has 15 residues. Trimming removed 4 bases from V and 5 bases from J; junction bases left unmatched: 7. CDR3 protein: CASSRRTGGHNEQFF. In DNA, the CDR3 is TGCGCCAGCAGCCGCCGTACGGGAGGGCACAATGAGCAGTTCTTC.

The chain combines TRBV12-3 or TRBV12-4 with TRBJ2-7; 8 positions agree with TRBD2. The trim removed 8 bases at V and 4 bases at J, leaving 7 bases unmatched. The CDR3 has 13 amino acids. CDR3 loop: CASASGLAYEQYF. In nucleotides, the CDR3 is TGTGCCAGCGCCTCCGGACTAGCTTACGAGCAGTACTTC.

DNA of the CDR3: TGTGCCAGCTCACCGACGACAGGGGGAGGTCAGCCCCAGCATTTT. It codes for CASSPTTGGGQPQHF. This sequence joins TRBV18 and TRBJ1-5, with TRBD1 matching over 9 bases. The CDR3 consists of 15 residues. Germline V gene sequence: CDR1 KGHSH, CDR2 LQKENI. Germline trimming cut 3 bases from V and 6 bases from J; bases unmatched to any gene: 6.

This chain joins TRBV27 and TRBJ2-6; TRBD1 agrees at 9 bases. Germline values: CDR1 MNHEY, CDR2 SMNVEV (reference sequence). Trimming removed 8 bases from V and 4 bases from J; junction bases left unmatched: 9. CDR3 length equals 16 residues. The CDR3 nucleotides are TGTGCCAGCGGGGCCCTACAGGGGGCCGGGGCCAACGTCCTGACTTTC. This encodes CASGALQGAGANVLTF.

The V call is TRBV6-5, the J call TRBJ2-7; D is undetermined. The CDR3 has 12 residues. CDR1 is MNHEY and CDR2 is SVGAGI in the germline V gene. With 8 bases removed from V and 6 bases from J, the gap between germline ends came to 14 bases. This CDR3 is CASGYLSGEQYF. In DNA, the CDR3 is TGTGCCAGCGGCTACCTGTCAGGCGAGCAGTACTTC.

The chain is built from TRBV15 and TRBJ1-3; D possibly corresponds to TRBD1 (6 bases). The CDR3 has 16 amino acids. CDR1 is LNHNV, CDR2 YYDKDF, per germline (reference sequence). The V end was cut by 1 base, the J end by 0 bases, with 10 bases between. The CDR3 reads CATSRVTGFSGNTIYF. Here the CDR3 DNA reads TGTGCCACCAGCAGAGTGACAGGCTTCTCTGGAAACACCATATATTTT.

This chain uses TRBV13 with TRBJ2-1, with TRBD2 identical over 9 bases. CDR3 length: 14 residues. J lost 2 bases, V lost 10 bases, and 6 bases had no gene match. The germline gives CDR1 PRHDT, CDR2 FYEKMQ (reference sequence). The CDR3: CATLAGATYNEQFF. Written as DNA, the CDR3 is TGTGCCACCTTAGCGGGGGCCACCTACAATGAGCAGTTCTTC.